This is a list of T cell receptor beta chains from one sample in a study of blood T cell repertoires in COVID-19. Sequencing used immunoSEQ multiplex PCR; TCRdb keeps in-frame clones, though not all of them. The sample gives 390,000 or so clones, 80% to 90% of which show up once; less than 1.2% is in the top ten. Sequencing was carried out using PBMCs or T cells enriched from blood (not recorded which). The receptors shown here come from a man between 18 and 29 years old who had recovered from COVID-19. Each CDR3 is given with its conserved first and last residue. Fields, in order: clone size, J gene, V gene, D gene, CDR3 DNA, CDR3 protein. A D gene is named only where the DNA matches it firmly. Not all rows give a size; the values are once, few, many and, for expanded clones, a class.

>-|TRBJ2-6|TRBV30|TRBD2
TGTGCCTGGTCTGGGGCTAGCGGGAGTATAGCTGCCGGGGCCAACGTCCTGACTTTC
CAWSGASGSIAAGANVLTF
>few|TRBJ2-3|TRBV7-9|TRBD2
TGTGCCAGCAGCCCAGTAATAGCGGGAGCAAGGGCAGATACGCAGTATTTT
CASSPVIAGARADTQYF
>-|TRBJ2-7|TRBV6-5|TRBD2
TGTGCCAGCACAATCTCTAGCGGGGGAGTCTACGAGCAGTACTTC
CASTISSGGVYEQYF
>-|TRBJ1-2|TRBV27|TRBD1
TGTGCCAGCAGTTTATCGTGGGGACAGGGGGACCCGGGCTATGGCTACACCTTC
CASSLSWGQGDPGYGYTF
>-|TRBJ1-1|TRBV27|-
TGTGCCAGCAGACAGGGCAACACTGAAGCTTTCTTT
CASRQGNTEAFF
>once|TRBJ2-7|TRBV7-9|-
TGTGCCAGCAGCTCTGACATGCCCCGCCTAACCTACGAGCAGTACTTC
CASSSDMPRLTYEQYF
>-|TRBJ2-7|TRBV27|TRBD2
TGTGCCAGCAGCCTAGCGGGAGGCTTCTACGAGCAGTACTTC
CASSLAGGFYEQYF
>-|TRBJ2-1|TRBV5-1|-
TGCGCCAGCAGCCCTGGACTTGAGCAGTTCTTC
CASSPGLEQFF
>few|TRBJ2-1|TRBV7-2|TRBD2
TGTGCCAGCAGGCCAAGCGGGGCACGCTACAATGAGCAGTTCTTC
CASRPSGARYNEQFF
>-|TRBJ2-5|TRBV12-3/TRBV12-4|-
TGTGCCAGCAGTTTTAACTTCCAAGAGACCCAGTACTTC
CASSFNFQETQYF
>-|TRBJ1-1|TRBV28|-
TGTGCCAGCAGCCTCCATGGGGTGAGAGGGATGAACACTGAAGCTTTCTTT
CASSLHGVRGMNTEAFF
>-|TRBJ1-1|TRBV6-5|-
TGTGCCAGCAGGGGGGGTGGCGTTGTCACTGAAGCTTTCTTT
CASRGGGVVTEAFF
>-|TRBJ1-2|TRBV9|TRBD1
TGTGCCAGCAGCGTAGGGGTAGGAGGGGGCCTCTTCTATGGCTACACCTTC
CASSVGVGGGLFYGYTF
>-|TRBJ2-7|TRBV4-1|-
TGCGCCAGCAGCCAAGATCTTGGGGCCTCGCCGGTTAGGAGCGAGCAGTACTTC
CASSQDLGASPVRSEQYF
>-|TRBJ1-1|TRBV19|-
TGTGCCAGTAGCCCAACCGACAGGAACACTGAAGCTTTCTTT
CASSPTDRNTEAFF
>-|TRBJ2-1|TRBV10-1|-
TGCGCCAGCACAGCGCGGCCGACCGATGAGCAGTTCTTC
CASTARPTDEQFF
>-|TRBJ1-1|TRBV29-1|-
TGCAGCGTTGTCGTACAGGGTGAAGCTTTCTTT
CSVVVQGEAFF
>-|TRBJ2-2|TRBV7-7|TRBD1
TGTGCCAGCAGCTCTGAACAGGGGTCCGGGGAGCTGTTTTTT
CASSSEQGSGELFF
>-|TRBJ1-5|TRBV2|TRBD1
TGTGCCAGCGGACAGGGTGAAGAACAGCCCCAGCATTTT
CASGQGEEQPQHF
>-|TRBJ2-3|TRBV27|TRBD2
TGTGCCAGCAGTTTGGGGGGGGGACGCACAGATACGCAGTATTTT
CASSLGGGRTDTQYF
>few|TRBJ1-1|TRBV19|TRBD1
TGTGCCAGTAGTTTTGACAGGGGGCAGCGAGCGTCTTTCGTCTACACTGAAGCTTTCTTT
CASSFDRGQRASFVYTEAFF
>-|TRBJ1-3|TRBV7-3|TRBD1
TGTGCCAGCAGCTCTGGACAGGGCCCAGGAAACACCATATATTTT
CASSSGQGPGNTIYF
>-|TRBJ2-2|TRBV7-8|TRBD2
TGTGCCAGCAGCCCCGTACTAGCGGGAGCTAACACCGGGGAGCTGTTTTTT
CASSPVLAGANTGELFF
>-|TRBJ2-3|TRBV12-3/TRBV12-4|TRBD1
TGTGCCAGCAGTTCGGACAGGGATACGCAGTATTTT
CASSSDRDTQYF
>-|TRBJ2-1|TRBV19|TRBD2
TGTGCCAGTACGGGACTAGCGGACTTTAATGAGCAGTTCTTC
CASTGLADFNEQFF
>once|TRBJ2-1|TRBV2|-
TGTGCCAGCATCACAAGGGCAGGGCACTCCAATGAGCAGTTCTTC
CASITRAGHSNEQFF
>-|TRBJ2-1|TRBV30|TRBD1
TGTGCCTGGAGTGTGGGCAGGGGGCACGATGAGCAGTTCTTC
CAWSVGRGHDEQFF
>few|TRBJ2-7|TRBV7-8|-
TGTGCCAGCAGCTTGAGGACATCCTACGAGCAGTACTTC
CASSLRTSYEQYF
>once|TRBJ2-7|TRBV10-3|-
TGTGCCATCAGCCCTACAGGAGTTGAGCAGTACTTC
CAISPTGVEQYF
>-|TRBJ2-1|TRBV5-1|TRBD2
TGCGCCAGCAGCTTGGGGCGGGGGGCAGCCTACAATGAGCAGTTCTTC
CASSLGRGAAYNEQFF
>-|TRBJ1-1|TRBV24-1|TRBD1
TGTGCCACCAGTGACCCGAACAGGGGGAACACTGAAGCTTTCTTT
CATSDPNRGNTEAFF